This TCR beta chain originates from a study of T-cell memory formation after mild COVID-19. TCRdb re-analysed the 5' RACE reads in MiXCR, keeping a single row per CDR3 protein. The sample yields 350,000 to 450,000 distinct CDR3 sequences, 24% seen once. This clonotype appeared a few times. Germline values: CDR1 SGHTA, CDR2 FQGNSA. This CDR3 is 15 amino acids long. V shed 3 bases and J shed 8 bases, with 19 bases lying between them. The gene calls are TRBV7-2 and TRBJ1-1; no firm D call. The receptor's source is an adult woman who had mild COVID-19 (a few samples of this study predate the infection). Cell type and time point are not known. Specimen: PBMCs or a T cell subset sorted from them (not recorded which). This CDR3 reads CASSLQPEVLLEAFF. The CDR3 DNA follows: TGTGCCAGCAGCTTGCAGCCCGAAGTATTACTCGAAGCTTTCTTT.